Listed below are T cell receptor beta chains from one sample, sequenced in a study of Graves' ophthalmopathy and Graves' hyperthyroidism. TCRdb re-derived calls from the multiplex PCR reads in MiXCR, one entry per CDR3 protein. The sample shows some 370,000 distinct CDR3 sequences, about 18% of them seen only once. Sequenced: peripheral blood. These TCRs come from an adult woman with stable Graves' hyperthyroidism. The CDR3 runs from the conserved cysteine through the conserved F or W. Each record gives: clone size, J gene, D gene, V gene, CDR3 DNA, CDR3 protein. D genes are given only for firm matches. Some rows have no size entry. The others give once, few or many, or a class for an expanded clone.

>few|TRBJ2-6|-|TRBV11-2
TGTGCCATTGTTGTTATGTCTGGGGCCAACGTCCTGACTTTC
CAIVVMSGANVLTF
>many|TRBJ1-1|-|TRBV6-1
TGTGCCAGCAGTGAAGCGGCTGGGTACACTGAAGCTTTCTTT
CASSEAAGYTEAFF
>-|TRBJ1-1|-|TRBV30
TGTGCCTGGAGTGTACGGGAGGGAGCTTTCTTT
CAWSVREGAFF
>many|TRBJ1-2|TRBD1|TRBV12-5
TGTGCTAGTGGCGGAGGGACAGGTCCCGGCTACACCTTC
CASGGGTGPGYTF
>many|TRBJ1-2|-|TRBV25-1
TGTGCCAGCAGTGCTGACAGGAGGGGAAACTATGGCTACACCTTC
CASSADRRGNYGYTF
>few|TRBJ2-2|-|TRBV4-1
TGCGCCAGCAGCCAAGTCGGGTTGTTACGGTTGAACACCGGGGAGCTGTTTTTT
CASSQVGLLRLNTGELFF
>-|TRBJ2-5|TRBD2|TRBV24-1
TGTGCCACCAGTGATATCGGGACTAGCGGGGGGCACCAAGAGACCCAGTACTTC
CATSDIGTSGGHQETQYF
>-|TRBJ1-1|TRBD1|TRBV5-1
TGCGCCAGCAGCTTGGCCGAGCCAAGGACAGGTAACACTGAAGCTTTCTTT
CASSLAEPRTGNTEAFF
>many|TRBJ2-7|TRBD2|TRBV5-1
TGCGCCAGCAGCCGCCAACTAGCGGGCGCGTCCTACGAGCAGTACTTC
CASSRQLAGASYEQYF
>few|TRBJ1-5|-|TRBV5-6
TGTGCCAGCAGCTTAGGTGCTCAGGGAAGCCAGCCCCAGCATTTT
CASSLGAQGSQPQHF
>many|TRBJ2-2|-|TRBV19
TGTGCCAGTAGTATCGGACTAAACACCGGGGAGCTGTTTTTT
CASSIGLNTGELFF
>many|TRBJ2-7|-|TRBV20-1
TGCAGTGCTAGAGAGCAGGGTTACGAGCAGTACTTC
CSAREQGYEQYF
>many|TRBJ1-2|TRBD1|TRBV2
TGTGCCATAAGAGACGAGACAGGGGGAAATGGCTACACCTTC
CAIRDETGGNGYTF
>-|TRBJ2-7|-|TRBV6-2/TRBV6-3
TGTGCCAGCAGTACCGCCCAGTCTCCCTCCTACGAGCAGTACTTC
CASSTAQSPSYEQYF
>many|TRBJ1-3|TRBD1|TRBV20-1
TGCAGTGCTAGAGATTGGGGACAGGGCTCTGGAAACACCATATATTTT
CSARDWGQGSGNTIYF
>many|TRBJ1-4|-|TRBV20-1
TGCAGTGCTAGATCGGGGGAACTGTTTTTT
CSARSGELFF
>-|TRBJ2-7|-|TRBV4-1
TGCGCCAGCAGCCACTCACGCGGGACCTCCGAACCCCACGAGCAGTACTTC
CASSHSRGTSEPHEQYF
>few|TRBJ2-3|TRBD2|TRBV11-2
TGTGCCAGCAGCTCAACTCAGAGCGGGAGGGCCGGAAATACGCAGTATTTT
CASSSTQSGRAGNTQYF
>many|TRBJ2-7|TRBD2|TRBV6-1
TGTGCCAGCAGTGAGACTAGCGACTACGAGCAGTACTTC
CASSETSDYEQYF
>many|TRBJ2-2|-|TRBV6-1
TGTGCCAGCAGTGAATTTCCGGAGTCCGGGGAGCTGTTTTTT
CASSEFPESGELFF
>-|TRBJ1-5|-|TRBV20-1
TGCAGTGCTAGGGAGTATAGCAATCAGCCCCAGCATTTT
CSAREYSNQPQHF
>many|TRBJ2-7|-|TRBV12-3/TRBV12-4
TGTGCCAGCAGTTATTACTCCTACGAGCAGTACTTC
CASSYYSYEQYF
>-|TRBJ1-6|-|TRBV12-3/TRBV12-4
TGTGCCAGCAGCAGACAGAGCTCCTATAATTCACCCCTCCACTTT
CASSRQSSYNSPLHF
>many|TRBJ2-5|TRBD2|TRBV29-1
TGCAGCGCAGGTTCGGGGGGTCAGACCCAGTACTTC
CSAGSGGQTQYF
>many|TRBJ1-6|-|TRBV4-1
TGCGCCAGCAGCCAAGTGTCCGGGACACCCAATTCACCCCTCCACTTT
CASSQVSGTPNSPLHF
>-|TRBJ1-1|TRBD1|TRBV12-3/TRBV12-4
TGTGCCATCATCACAGGGGCTGAAGCTTTCTTT
CAIITGAEAFF
>many|TRBJ1-1|TRBD1|TRBV2
TGTGCCAGCACCCAGGGGGCAGGTACTGAAGCTTTCTTT
CASTQGAGTEAFF
>-|TRBJ1-1|-|TRBV27
TGTGCCAGCAGTGTAACCTTCGAGTTTGGGACTGAAGCTTTCTTT
CASSVTFEFGTEAFF
>many|TRBJ1-5|TRBD1|TRBV7-8
TGTGCCAGCAGCTTAGTTTGGGCTGGGACAGGGGGTCAGCCCCAGCATTTT
CASSLVWAGTGGQPQHF
>many|TRBJ1-1|-|TRBV2
TGTGCCAGCAGACCAACTAGCGGACGGGGTGAAGCTTTCTTT
CASRPTSGRGEAFF
>few|TRBJ2-2|-|TRBV28
TGTGCCAGCAGTTTTCTTGCGGGCGACGCGAACACCGGGGAGCTGTTTTTC
CASSFLAGDANTGELFF
>few|TRBJ2-7|-|TRBV3-1
TGTGCCAGCAGCCTCCGGGACACGGTTTACGAGCAGTACTTC
CASSLRDTVYEQYF
>many|TRBJ2-2|-|TRBV19
TGTGCCAGTAGTATAGGGTATTCCGGGGAGCTGTTTTTT
CASSIGYSGELFF
>many|TRBJ1-1|-|TRBV19
TGTCGGGCGGGTCGCACTGAAGCTTTCTTT
CRAGRTEAFF
>many|TRBJ1-1|-|TRBV29-1
TGCAGCGCTCGGGGGGACACTGAAGCTTTCTTT
CSARGDTEAFF
>many|TRBJ2-7|-|TRBV28
TGTGCCAGCACCTCAGCTCCCCACGAGCAGTACTTC
CASTSAPHEQYF
>-|TRBJ2-7|-|TRBV12-3/TRBV12-4
TGTGCCAGCAGATTTGACGGACTAATATACGAGCAGTACTTC
CASRFDGLIYEQYF
>many|TRBJ1-1|-|TRBV3-1
TGTGCCAGCAGCCAACGCGGGAGGACTGAAGCTTTCTTT
CASSQRGRTEAFF
>many|TRBJ2-5|TRBD1|TRBV15
TGTGCCACCAGCAGAGACCGAGGGACAGGGGCCGGGGAGACCCAGTACTTC
CATSRDRGTGAGETQYF
>-|TRBJ2-7|-|TRBV4-1
TGCGCCAGCAGCCAAGATCAGGGGACAATCTACGAGCAGTACTTC
CASSQDQGTIYEQYF
>many|TRBJ2-7|TRBD2|TRBV28
TGTGCCAGCAGTTTATCCGGGACTAGCGGGAGGGTAGGTGAGCAGTACTTC
CASSLSGTSGRVGEQYF
>few|TRBJ2-7|-|TRBV4-1
TGCGCCAGCAGCCAAGGGGGAGGCAGGGGCTACGAGCAGTACTTC
CASSQGGGRGYEQYF
>-|TRBJ2-7|-|TRBV6-1
TGTGTCAGCTCCTTTGGCGGGGTTTCGTACGAGCAGTACTTC
CVSSFGGVSYEQYF
>-|TRBJ2-5|-|TRBV12-5
TGTGCTAGTTTGGCGCAAGAGACCCAGTACTTC
CASLAQETQYF
>many|TRBJ2-2|-|TRBV27
TGTGCCAGCAGTTTATTTCCCCAGCTGAACACCGGGGAGCTGTTTTTT
CASSLFPQLNTGELFF
>-|TRBJ2-2|-|TRBV11-2
TGTGCCAGCGGCATCTCCAACTCCGGGGAGCTGTTTTTT
CASGISNSGELFF
>-|TRBJ1-1|-|TRBV13
TGTGCCAGCAGCTTAAATTGGAACACTGAAGCTTTCTTT
CASSLNWNTEAFF
>many|TRBJ2-7|TRBD2|TRBV7-8
TGTGCCAGCAGCTGGGGGACTAGCGAGTACGAGCAGTACTTC
CASSWGTSEYEQYF
>many|TRBJ2-7|-|TRBV6-5
TGTGCCAGCAGTTACTCGGGTCGCTATTCCTACGAGCAGTACTTC
CASSYSGRYSYEQYF